The 27 T cell receptor beta chains below come from one sample, sequenced in a study of early stage breast cancer tumors. TCRdb's copy holds only in-frame clones and misses some; the assay was immunoSEQ multiplex PCR. The sample has 12,000 to 15,000 clones, less than 85% seen once. Sequencing was performed on normal breast tissue next to the tumor. Receptors were obtained from a young adult with breast cancer.

This rearrangement joins TRBV2 to TRBJ2-3; 7 bases fit TRBD1. The CDR3 totals 15 residues. V was pared by 11 bases and J by 4 bases, with 15 bases of the junction left unmatched. Germline CDR1 reads SNHLY; CDR2 reads FYNNEI. CDR3 residues: CAGTLGQILPDTQYF. The CDR3 nucleotides are TGTGCCGGGACCCTGGGACAGATCCTCCCAGATACGCAGTATTTT.

The chain links TRBV27 to TRBJ2-3, with a weak D call TRBD2 (6 bases). V was clipped by 2 bases and J by 4 bases, with 16 bases between them. This CDR3 has 16 residues. CDR1 is MNHEY, CDR2 SMNVEV, per germline (reference sequence). CDR3 sequence reads: CASSLVGGKGPDTQYF. CDR3 DNA: TGTGCCAGCAGTTTAGTGGGCGGGAAGGGGCCAGATACGCAGTATTTT.

The CDR3 loop reads CASSKLNTEAFF. The CDR3 DNA reads TGTGCCAGCAGCAAATTGAACACTGAAGCTTTCTTT. The chain recombines TRBV28 with TRBJ1-1; D gene uncertain. This CDR3 is built from 12 residues. V was clipped by 6 bases and J by 0 bases, with 5 bases between them. The germline V gene has CDR1 MDHEN and CDR2 SYDVKM.

The chain combines TRBV7-6 with TRBJ2-2, with no clear D. The CDR3 covers 16 residues. V lost 5 bases to trimming and J lost 3 bases, with 16 bases between them. CDR1 SGHVS and CDR2 FNYEAQ come from the germline V gene. CDR3 bases: TGTGCCAGCAGCCCCCGACCCGAGGCGGACACCGGGGAGCTGTTTTTT. Translation gives CASSPRPEADTGELFF. Full variable domain (remainder filled in from reference TRBV7-6 and TRBJ2-2): GAGVSQSPRYKVTKRGQDVALRCDPISGHVSLYWYRQALGQGPEFLTYFNYEAQQDKSGLPNDRFSAERPEGSISTLTIQRTEQRDSAMYRCASSPRPEADTGELFFGEGSRLTVL.

In its sample, this clone was seen once. This rearrangement joins TRBV11-2 to TRBJ1-3; the D is unclear. The germline V gene has CDR1 SGHAT and CDR2 FQNNGV. This CDR3 is 13 amino acids long. V was pared by 1 base and J by 7 bases, with 8 bases between. The CDR3 reads CASSLASSNTIYF. The CDR3 region has the DNA TGTGCCAGCAGCTTAGCATCTAGTAACACCATATATTTT.

V is TRBV11-2 and J is TRBJ2-3, with 7 bases identical to TRBD1. Germline V gives CDR1 SGHAT, CDR2 FQNNGV. Unmatched junction bases numbered 8, after V lost 5 bases and J lost 3 bases. This CDR3 has 15 residues. CDR3 protein: CASSGRQGRTDTQYF. In DNA form, the CDR3 reads TGTGCCAGCAGCGGACGACAGGGTCGGACAGATACGCAGTATTTT.

The V gene is TRBV27, the J gene TRBJ2-2; D gene ambiguous. V shed 7 bases and J shed 2 bases, with 2 bases lying between them. The germline CDR1 and CDR2 sequences are MNHEY and SMNVEV (reference sequence). The CDR3 runs to 11 residues. The CDR3 DNA follows: TGTGCCAGCACCAACACCGGGGAGCTGTTTTTT. It codes for CASTNTGELFF.

This clone was seen a few times. The chain uses TRBV6-4 and TRBJ2-4, with TRBD2 matching 11 bases. V lost 3 bases, J lost 8 bases, and 6 bases stayed unmatched. The germline gives CDR1 MRHNA, CDR2 SNTAGT. This CDR3 has 15 amino acids. The CDR3 sequence: CASSERLAGGYIQYF. CDR3 bases: TGTGCCAGCAGTGAGAGGTTAGCGGGAGGGTACATTCAGTACTTC.

The rearrangement uses TRBV9 and TRBJ2-1; TRBD2 aligns across 10 bases. Germline V gene lookup returns CDR1 SGDLS and CDR2 YYNGEE. This CDR3 has 16 amino acids. Germline trimming cut 3 bases from V and 4 bases from J; bases unmatched to any gene: 7. CDR3 nucleotides: TGTGCCAGCAGCGCACGGACTAGCGGACTATACAATGAGCAGTTCTTC. It translates to CASSARTSGLYNEQFF.

V gene TRBV6-1 combines with J gene TRBJ2-5, with TRBD2 matching 12 bases. This CDR3 is built from 14 residues. V shed 7 bases and J 5 bases; nucleotides not matched to a gene: 5. Germline assignment: CDR1 MNHNS and CDR2 SASEGT. The CDR3 DNA sequence: TGTGCCAGCACTAGCGGGAGGGCTATGGAGACCCAGTACTTC. It translates to CASTSGRAMETQYF.

The genes are TRBV9 and TRBJ2-1; D may match TRBD1 or TRBD2 (6 bases each). Germline assignment: CDR1 SGDLS and CDR2 YYNGEE. The CDR3 loop spans 13 amino acids. V dropped 0 bases and J dropped 10 bases, with 11 bases sitting between them. CDR3 loop: CASSVVGGGEQFF. CDR3 nucleotides: TGTGCCAGCAGCGTAGTGGGGGGCGGGGAGCAGTTCTTC.

V gene TRBV7-9 combines with J gene TRBJ2-1; D may be TRBD2 (6 bases). With 5 bases removed from V and 15 bases from J, the gap between germline ends came to 20 bases. In germline, CDR1 is SEHNR, CDR2 FQNEAQ (reference sequence). CDR3 length: 13 residues. Here the CDR3 DNA reads TGTGCCAGCAGCCCTAAAATGGAGGGAGCGGGGTTCTTC. Translation: CASSPKMEGAGFF.

V is TRBV19 and J is TRBJ2-1, with TRBD2 matching over 11 bases. Germline V CDR1 and CDR2: LNHDA, SQIVND (reference sequence). The J segment lost 7 bases and the V segment lost 5 bases, leaving 4 bases of the junction unmatched. This CDR3 is 14 amino acids long. DNA of the CDR3: TGTGCCAGTAGTCGACTAGCGGGAAATAATGAGCAGTTCTTC. This translates into CASSRLAGNNEQFF.

This clone showed up just a few times. V is TRBV2 and J is TRBJ2-5; 9 bases line up with TRBD1. Germline-derived CDR1 and CDR2 are SNHLY and FYNNEI. V was pared by 7 bases and J by 5 bases, with 14 bases of the junction left unmatched. The CDR3 has 16 residues. CDR3 coding DNA: TGTGCCAGCACCCTACCAAGGGACAGGGAGGGGGAGACCCAGTACTTC. This encodes CASTLPRDREGETQYF.

The chain recombines TRBV19 with TRBJ2-7; a weak D match, TRBD2 (6 bases). The V end was cut by 0 bases, the J end by 3 bases, with 9 bases between. The CDR3 has 14 residues. CDR1 and CDR2 (germline): LNHDA, SQIVND (reference sequence). CDR3 sequence: CASSIDLEGYEQYF. CDR3 sequence (DNA): TGTGCCAGTAGTATAGATCTGGAGGGCTACGAGCAGTACTTC.

V is TRBV5-4 and J is TRBJ2-5, with 8 bases identical to TRBD2. Germline lookup yields CDR1 SGHNT and CDR2 YYREEE (reference sequence). The CDR3 sequence is 18 residues long. V lost 4 bases to trimming and J lost 0 bases; unmatched junction nucleotides: 14. The CDR3 DNA sequence: TGTGCCAGCAGCCCCCAGAGCGGGAGTTCCGGGTACCAAGAGACCCAGTACTTC. The encoded protein is CASSPQSGSSGYQETQYF.

The chain is built from TRBV11-2 and TRBJ1-5, with 9 bases aligning to TRBD1. This CDR3 spans 15 amino acids. V dropped 11 bases and J dropped 0; count of bases not matched to a gene: 8. Germline CDR1 and CDR2: SGHAT and FQNNGV. The chain's CDR3 is CAGRTGAYSNQPQHF. Here the CDR3 DNA reads TGTGCCGGGAGGACAGGGGCATATAGCAATCAGCCCCAGCATTTT.

The CDR3 is CAIPCSWIWGFF. In DNA form, the CDR3 reads TGTGCCATCCCCTGTTCGTGGATCTGGGGGTTCTTC. The rearrangement uses TRBV10-3 and TRBJ2-1; D not certain. The CDR3 is 12 residues long. CDR1 is ENHRY, CDR2 SYGVKD, per germline. With 8 bases removed from V and 15 bases from J, the gap between germline ends came to 20 bases.

The rearrangement links TRBV18 to TRBJ2-5; 9 bases match TRBD1. The CDR3 extends over 15 amino acids. The germline CDR1 and CDR2 sequences are KGHSH and LQKENI. J gave up 4 bases and V 3 bases, and 6 bases lay outside the gene matches. CDR3 nucleotides: TGTGCCAGCTCACCGGGAGCGGACAGGGGAGAGACCCAGTACTTC. Translated: CASSPGADRGETQYF.

The chain links TRBV19 to TRBJ1-2, with D possibly matching TRBD1 (5 bases). Germline V gene lookup returns CDR1 LNHDA and CDR2 SQIVND (reference sequence). This CDR3 spans 17 amino acids. With 4 bases removed from V and 4 bases from J, the gap between germline ends came to 22 bases. The CDR3: CASSTPLGVGVFYGYTF. The CDR3, as DNA: TGTGCCAGTAGTACTCCACTTGGGGTAGGGGTGTTCTATGGCTACACCTTC.

The V call is TRBV19, the J call TRBJ1-4; a possible D gene is TRBD1 (5 bases). The germline gives CDR1 LNHDA, CDR2 SQIVND (reference sequence). V lost 3 bases and J lost 5, with 10 bases in between. The CDR3 sequence is 14 residues long. CDR3 coding DNA: TGTGCCAGTAGTATGTTGGGGGGGAATGAAAAACTGTTTTTT. Its translation: CASSMLGGNEKLFF.

J is TRBJ2-1 and V is TRBV15; D is uncertain. The germline CDR1 and CDR2 sequences are LNHNV and YYDKDF (reference sequence). V gave up 4 bases and J gave up 9 bases, with 16 bases separating them. The CDR3 runs to 14 residues. In DNA form, the CDR3 reads TGTGCCACCAGCATTATACTCGACACCAGTGAGCAGTTCTTC. Encoded protein: CATSIILDTSEQFF.

The sample holds one count of this clone. The rearrangement uses TRBV7-2 and TRBJ2-7; perhaps TRBD1 as D (7 bases). The CDR3 contains 16 residues. Germline loops: CDR1 SGHTA, CDR2 FQGNSA. Trimming removed 4 bases from V and 2 bases from J, with 18 bases in between. The DNA of the CDR3 is TGTGCCAGCAGCTCAGGGGGGCCCAGCACAGCCTACGAGCAGTACTTC. It specifies CASSSGGPSTAYEQYF.

This chain links TRBV6-1 with TRBJ2-2; D call uncertain. This CDR3 is 15 amino acids long. V was shortened by 5 bases and J by 4 bases, with 14 bases between the two germline ends. Per the germline V gene, CDR1 is MNHNS and CDR2 is SASEGT. CDR3 in amino acids: CASSPAPEATGELFF. As DNA, the CDR3 is TGTGCCAGCAGTCCGGCACCAGAGGCCACCGGGGAGCTGTTTTTT.

This clone occurred a few times. The V call is TRBV4-1, the J call TRBJ1-5; 7 bases are a match to TRBD1. The V and J ends lost 1 base and 6 bases, in that order; junction bases with no gene match: 3. The CDR3 extends over 14 amino acids. Germline V gene sequence: CDR1 MGHRA, CDR2 YSYEKL. As DNA, the CDR3 is TGCGCCAGCAGCCAAGGACAGGGAGGTCAGCCCCAGCATTTT. This sequence encodes CASSQGQGGQPQHF.

This clone was seen more than once but under ten times. The CDR3 DNA is TGTGCCTGGAGTCCACTGATCTACGAGCAGTACTTC. This gives the protein CAWSPLIYEQYF. This chain connects TRBV30 to TRBJ2-7; no clear D. The length of the CDR3 is 12 residues. Germline CDR1 is GTSNPN and CDR2 is SVGIG (reference sequence). V lost 2 bases, J lost 3 bases, and 8 bases lay in between. Combining the CDR3 with reference TRBV30 and TRBJ2-7 gives the whole variable domain SQTIHQWPATLVQPVGSPLSLECTVEGTSNPNLYWYRQAAGRGLQLLFYSVGIGQISSEVPQNLSASRPQDRQFILSSKKLLLSDSGFYLCAWSPLIYEQYFGPGTRLTVT.

V is TRBV11-3 and J is TRBJ2-3; no clear D gene. The CDR3 runs 14 residues. V gave up 4 bases and J gave up 2 bases, with 10 bases separating them. Germline V gives CDR1 SGHNT, CDR2 YENEEA. CDR3 sequence reads: CASSSGSSTDTQYF. The CDR3 nucleotides read TGTGCCAGCAGCTCCGGGTCTTCCACAGATACGCAGTATTTT.